These 13 T cell receptor beta chains were all obtained from the same sample, sequenced in a study of T cells in Graves' hyperthyroidism and ophthalmopathy. Amplification of TCR beta CDR3 regions used RNA as the template. Carried out on the TCR CDR3, a first-round RT-PCR used the HTBI primer set. TCRdb processed the multiplex PCR reads anew with MiXCR; each CDR3 protein has one entry. The sample has about 600,000 distinct CDR3 sequences, around 16% seen once. Sample: blood. All receptors come from a woman aged 40-49 years with Graves' ophthalmopathy.

The chain combines TRBV4-1 with TRBJ2-7; a weak D match, TRBD2 (5 bases). In germline, CDR1 is MGHRA, CDR2 YSYEKL. This CDR3 comprises 15 residues. V shed 4 bases and J shed 2 bases, with 15 bases lying between them. CDR3 in amino acids: CASSLARLPPYEQYF. CDR3 bases: TGCGCCAGCAGCCTAGCGCGGCTCCCCCCCTACGAGCAGTACTTC.

The sample holds many counts of this clonotype. V gene TRBV18 combines with J gene TRBJ1-5, with D unclear. V was shortened by 3 bases and J by 2 bases, with 8 bases between the two germline ends. Germline V gene data show CDR1 as KGHSH and CDR2 as LQKENI. The CDR3 runs to 14 residues. The CDR3 region is CASSPSPGNQPQHF. The CDR3 region has the DNA TGTGCCAGCTCACCGTCGCCGGGCAATCAGCCCCAGCATTTT.

The DNA of the CDR3 is TGTGCCAGCAGCCGGACAGGTCTAAATGAAAAACTGTTTTTT. As protein: CASSRTGLNEKLFF. The chain combines TRBV7-9 with TRBJ1-4; 7 bases line up with TRBD1. CDR1 is SEHNR, CDR2 FQNEAQ, per germline (reference sequence). V trimming: 5 bases; J trimming: 5 bases; junction bases outside the gene matches: 5. CDR3 length: 14 amino acids.

As DNA, the CDR3 is TGCGCCAGCAGCAAGCCGGGACAGGGGTACTACGAGCAGTACTTC. Protein: CASSKPGQGYYEQYF. The chain couples TRBV5-1 to TRBJ2-7; the match to TRBD1 covers 10 bases. The V gene's germline CDR1 is SGHRS and CDR2 YFSETQ. This CDR3 is built from 15 residues. Losses at the gene ends were 4 bases for V and 3 bases for J; bases not matched to a gene: 7.

The table lists this clonotype with a few counts. The gene calls are TRBV20-1 and TRBJ1-1; a possible D gene is TRBD1 (6 bases). Germline CDR1 DFQATT, CDR2 SNEGSKA (reference sequence). Trimming cost V 1 base and J 6 bases, with 15 bases left between them. The CDR3 is 14 residues long. The CDR3 spells CSARVGRGTPEAFF. The CDR3 DNA reads TGCAGTGCTAGAGTTGGCAGGGGCACACCTGAAGCTTTCTTT.

The V call is TRBV20-1, the J call TRBJ2-3; TRBD2 matches 10 bases. Germline V gives CDR1 DFQATT, CDR2 SNEGSKA (reference sequence). There are 16 residues in the CDR3. Here the CDR3 DNA reads TGCAGCCCAAGTGGGGGGGCTAGCGGGAGCGGAGATACGCAGTATTTT. It encodes CSPSGGASGSGDTQYF.

This clonotype came up many times. The rearrangement uses TRBV7-3 and TRBJ2-1, with 10 bases lining up with TRBD2. Germline CDR1 is SGHTA and CDR2 is FQGTGA. The CDR3 has 15 amino acids. Trimming cost V 4 bases and J 5 bases; bases outside gene matches: 5. CDR3 sequence: CASSSGLAEHNEQFF. The CDR3 DNA reads TGTGCCAGCAGCTCCGGACTAGCGGAACACAATGAGCAGTTCTTC.

This clonotype was seen repeatedly, ten times or more. This rearrangement joins TRBV7-2 to TRBJ2-1; no reliable D call. The CDR3 is made up of 12 amino acids. Germline lookup yields CDR1 SGHTA and CDR2 FQGNSA. V was trimmed by 5 bases and J by 9 bases, leaving 11 bases between them. CDR3 nucleotides: TGTGCCAGCAGCATAGGATTACGTGAGCAGTTCTTC. Residues: CASSIGLREQFF.

This clonotype appeared many times. J is TRBJ2-7 and V is TRBV13; a possible D gene is TRBD2 (5 bases). The germline V gene encodes CDR1 PRHDT and CDR2 FYEKMQ (reference sequence). Trimming left V 6 bases short and J 2 bases short, with 14 bases between. CDR3 length: 14 residues. The CDR3 DNA follows: TGTGCCAGCAGGTCGTCCGGGAAAACCTACGAGCAGTACTTC. Protein sequence: CASRSSGKTYEQYF.

The V and J genes are TRBV24-1 and TRBJ2-2; possibly TRBD1 or TRBD2 for D (5 bases each). The germline V gene encodes CDR1 KGHDR and CDR2 SFDVKD. V lost 5 bases and J 5 bases, leaving 17 bases between the germline ends. There are 16 residues in the CDR3. CDR3 residues: CATSAGRGLRTGELFF. The CDR3, as DNA: TGTGCCACCAGTGCAGGGAGAGGCCTAAGGACCGGGGAGCTGTTTTTT.

This clonotype was seen many times. This chain connects TRBV2 to TRBJ2-1, with D uncertain. V shed 7 bases and J shed 0 bases, with 10 bases lying between them. From germline, CDR1 is SNHLY and CDR2 FYNNEI. This CDR3 comprises 14 residues. DNA of the CDR3: TGTGCCAGCAAGGACCGCAGCTCCTACAATGAGCAGTTCTTC. Its translation: CASKDRSSYNEQFF.

This clonotype was recorded at least ten times. J is TRBJ1-6 and V is TRBV5-1; 7 bases are shared with TRBD1. This CDR3 is 15 amino acids long. Germline-derived CDR1 and CDR2 are SGHRS and YFSETQ. V shed 3 bases, J shed 10 bases, and the junction held 10 bases outside the gene matches. In DNA form, the CDR3 reads TGCGCCAGCAGCTACCTGACAGGGTTGGACTCACCCCTCCACTTT. Translated, it gives CASSYLTGLDSPLHF.

The chain couples TRBV10-3 to TRBJ2-7; 12 nucleotides align to TRBD2. This CDR3 is 15 amino acids long. The J segment lost 3 bases and the V segment lost 6 bases, leaving 6 bases of the junction unmatched. Germline CDR1 is ENHRY and CDR2 is SYGVKD. In nucleotides, the CDR3 is TGTGCCATCAGGAACCCACTAGCGGGAGGCTACGAGCAGTACTTC. Residues: CAIRNPLAGGYEQYF.